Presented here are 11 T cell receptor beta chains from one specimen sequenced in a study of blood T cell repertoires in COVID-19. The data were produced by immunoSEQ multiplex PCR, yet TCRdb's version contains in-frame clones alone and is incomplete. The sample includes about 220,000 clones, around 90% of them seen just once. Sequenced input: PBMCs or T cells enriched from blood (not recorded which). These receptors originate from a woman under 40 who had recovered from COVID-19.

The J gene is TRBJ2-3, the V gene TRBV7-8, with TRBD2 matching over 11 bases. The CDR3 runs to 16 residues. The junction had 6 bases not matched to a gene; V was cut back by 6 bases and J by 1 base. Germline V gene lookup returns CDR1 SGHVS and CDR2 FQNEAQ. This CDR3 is CASSLETSGGTDTQYF. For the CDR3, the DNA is TGTGCCAGCAGTCTAGAGACTAGCGGGGGCACAGATACGCAGTATTTT.

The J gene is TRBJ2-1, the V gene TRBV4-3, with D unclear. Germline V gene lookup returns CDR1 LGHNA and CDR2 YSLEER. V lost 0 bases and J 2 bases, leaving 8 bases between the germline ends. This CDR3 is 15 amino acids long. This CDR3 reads CASSQEHGAYNEQFF. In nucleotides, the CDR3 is TGCGCCAGCAGCCAAGAACATGGTGCCTACAATGAGCAGTTCTTC.

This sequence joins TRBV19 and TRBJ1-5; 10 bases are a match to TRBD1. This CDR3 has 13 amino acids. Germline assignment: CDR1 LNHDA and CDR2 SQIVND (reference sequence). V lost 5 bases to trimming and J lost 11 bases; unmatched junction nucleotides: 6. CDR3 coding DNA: TGTGCCAGTAGTGGGACAGGGGCGAGCGCCCAGCATTTT. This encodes CASSGTGASAQHF.

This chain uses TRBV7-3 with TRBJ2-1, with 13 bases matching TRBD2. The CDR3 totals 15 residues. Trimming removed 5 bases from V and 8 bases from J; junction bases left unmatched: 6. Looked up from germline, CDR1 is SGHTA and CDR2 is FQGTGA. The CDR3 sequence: CASSKTSGGAYEQFF. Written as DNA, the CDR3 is TGTGCCAGCAGCAAAACTAGCGGGGGGGCTTATGAGCAGTTCTTC.

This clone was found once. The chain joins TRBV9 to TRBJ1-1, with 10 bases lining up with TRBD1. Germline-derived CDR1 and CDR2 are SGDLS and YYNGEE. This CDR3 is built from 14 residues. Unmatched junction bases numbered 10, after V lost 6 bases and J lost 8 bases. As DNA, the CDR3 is TGTGCCAGCACCCCCCGGACAGGGGGGAGGGAAGCTTTCTTT. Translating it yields CASTPRTGGREAFF. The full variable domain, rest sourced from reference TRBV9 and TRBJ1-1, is DSGVTQTPKHLITATGQRVTLRCSPRSGDLSVYWYQQSLDQGLQFLIQYYNGEERAKGNILERFSAQQFPDLHSELNLSSLELGDSALYFCASTPRTGGREAFFGQGTRLTVV.

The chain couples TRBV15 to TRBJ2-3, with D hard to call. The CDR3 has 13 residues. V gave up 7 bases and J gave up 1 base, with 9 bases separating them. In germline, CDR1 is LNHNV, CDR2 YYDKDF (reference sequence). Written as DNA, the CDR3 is TGTGCCACCAACCCGGCGGGCACAGATACGCAGTATTTT. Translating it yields CATNPAGTDTQYF.

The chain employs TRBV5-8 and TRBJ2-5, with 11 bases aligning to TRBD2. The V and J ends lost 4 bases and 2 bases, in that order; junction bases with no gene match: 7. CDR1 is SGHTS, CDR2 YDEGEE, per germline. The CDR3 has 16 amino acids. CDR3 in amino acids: CASSPYPSGGQETQYF. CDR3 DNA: TGTGCCAGCAGCCCCTACCCTAGCGGGGGGCAAGAGACCCAGTACTTC.

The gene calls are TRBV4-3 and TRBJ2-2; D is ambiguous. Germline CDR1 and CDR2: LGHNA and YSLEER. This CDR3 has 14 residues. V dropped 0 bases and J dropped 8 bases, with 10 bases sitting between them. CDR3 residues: CASSQDDIFGELFF. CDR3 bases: TGCGCCAGCAGCCAAGACGACATTTTTGGGGAGCTGTTTTTT.

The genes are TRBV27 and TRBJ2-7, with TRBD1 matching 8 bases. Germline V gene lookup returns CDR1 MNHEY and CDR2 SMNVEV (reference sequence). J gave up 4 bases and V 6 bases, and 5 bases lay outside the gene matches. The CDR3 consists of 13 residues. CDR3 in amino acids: CASSPRGRYEQYF. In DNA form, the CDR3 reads TGTGCCAGCAGCCCCAGGGGGCGGTACGAGCAGTACTTC.

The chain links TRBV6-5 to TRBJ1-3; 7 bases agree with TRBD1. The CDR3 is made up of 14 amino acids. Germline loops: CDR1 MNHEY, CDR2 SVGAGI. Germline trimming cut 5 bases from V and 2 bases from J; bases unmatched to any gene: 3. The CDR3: CASSLTGPGNTIYF. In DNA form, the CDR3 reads TGTGCCAGCAGTCTGACAGGGCCTGGAAACACCATATATTTT.

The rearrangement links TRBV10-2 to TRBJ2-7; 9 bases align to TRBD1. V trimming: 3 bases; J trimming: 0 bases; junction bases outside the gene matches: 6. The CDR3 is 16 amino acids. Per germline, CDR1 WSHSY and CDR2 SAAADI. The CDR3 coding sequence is TGCGCCAGCAGTGACCCGACAGGGGGGACCTCCTACGAGCAGTACTTC. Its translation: CASSDPTGGTSYEQYF.